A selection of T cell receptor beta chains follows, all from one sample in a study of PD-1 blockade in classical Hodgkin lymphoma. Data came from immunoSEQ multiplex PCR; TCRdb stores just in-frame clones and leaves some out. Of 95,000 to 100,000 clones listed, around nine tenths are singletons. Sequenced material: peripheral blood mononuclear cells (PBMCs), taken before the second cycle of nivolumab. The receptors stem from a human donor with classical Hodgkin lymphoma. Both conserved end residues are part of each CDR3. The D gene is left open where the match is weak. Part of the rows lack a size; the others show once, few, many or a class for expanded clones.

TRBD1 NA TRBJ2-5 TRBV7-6 TGTGCCAGCAGCTTCCAGGGGGCGAGAGAGACCCAGTACTTC CASSFQGARETQYF
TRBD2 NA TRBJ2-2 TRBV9 TGTGCCAGCAGCACAAATCCCGTAGGGACTAGCCCCTCTCCGAACACCGGGGAGCTGTTTTTT CASSTNPVGTSPSPNTGELFF
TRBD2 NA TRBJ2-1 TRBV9 TGTGCCAGCAGCGTAGACCCTCCGGGGGGATCCTCCTACAATGAGCAGTTCTTC CASSVDPPGGSSYNEQFF
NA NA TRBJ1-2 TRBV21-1 TGTGCCAGCAGTCAAACTGCAGGGGGCGGCTACACCTTC CASSQTAGGGYTF
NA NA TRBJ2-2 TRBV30 TGTGCCTGGACCCAAGGGGGATCGTACACCGGGGAGCTGTTTTTT CAWTQGGSYTGELFF
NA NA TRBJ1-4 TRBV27 TGTGCCAGCAGAAATCACGGGTCAAATGAAAAACTGTTTTTT CASRNHGSNEKLFF
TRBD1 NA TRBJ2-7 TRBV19 TGTGCCAGTACTCCGGGACAGGGGGTTGAGCAGTACTTC CASTPGQGVEQYF
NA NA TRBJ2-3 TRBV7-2 TGTGCCAGCAGCTTAGACTCGAGGGATACGCAGTATTTT CASSLDSRDTQYF
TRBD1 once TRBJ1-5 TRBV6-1 TGTGCCAGCAGTGAATATTTCTCGGGACAGGGCGATTATCAGCCCCAGCATTTT CASSEYFSGQGDYQPQHF
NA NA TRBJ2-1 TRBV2 TGTGCCAATTCGCAGGGGGGGGAGTGGTACAATGAGCAGTTCTTC CANSQGGEWYNEQFF
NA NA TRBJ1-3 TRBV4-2 TGTGCCAGCAGCCAAGCACGGACAGCGGCGGGAAGCACCATATATTTT CASSQARTAAGSTIYF
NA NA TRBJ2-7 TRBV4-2 TGTGCCAGCAGCCACCCCCGATCCTACGAGCAGTACTTC CASSHPRSYEQYF
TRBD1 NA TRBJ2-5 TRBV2 TGTGCCAGCAGCGAGACGATCGGGACAGGGTGGACCCAGTACTTC CASSETIGTGWTQYF
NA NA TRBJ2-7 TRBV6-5 TGTGCCAGCAGTTACTCGATTTCCAGCTCCTACGAGCAGTACTTC CASSYSISSSYEQYF
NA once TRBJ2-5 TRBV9 TGTGCCAGCAGCGTAAGAACAGGGCAGGAGACCCAGTACTTC CASSVRTGQETQYF
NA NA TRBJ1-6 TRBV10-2 TGCGCCAGCAGTGAGCCCAGGGAGTGGAATTCACCCCTCCACTTT CASSEPREWNSPLHF
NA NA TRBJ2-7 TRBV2 TGTGCCAGCAGTGTATTACTTTCCTACGAGCAGTACTTC CASSVLLSYEQYF
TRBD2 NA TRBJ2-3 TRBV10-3 TGTGCCATCAGTGCGAGCGGGGTAGGCACAGATACGCAGTATTTT CAISASGVGTDTQYF
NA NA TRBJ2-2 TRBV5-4 TGTGCCAGCAGCTTAGGTGGTTCAGGGGTAGGGGAGCTGTTTTTT CASSLGGSGVGELFF
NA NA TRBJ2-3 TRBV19 TGTGCCAGTAAGGGCCAGAGAACTCCACAAGGGGTAGATACGCAGTATTTT CASKGQRTPQGVDTQYF
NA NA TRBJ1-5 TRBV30 TGTGCCTGGAGTGTATTGGGGGGAAGCAATCAGCCCCAGCATTTT CAWSVLGGSNQPQHF
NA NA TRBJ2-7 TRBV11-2 TGTGCCAGCAGCTTAGTCAGTTCAGCCTACGAGCAGTACTTC CASSLVSSAYEQYF
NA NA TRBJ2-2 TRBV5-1 TGCGCCAGCAGCTTATTTCCCGCGAACACCGGGGAGCTGTTTTTT CASSLFPANTGELFF
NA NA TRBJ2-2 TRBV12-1 TGTGCCAGGTGGGACAGGGGGGACACCGGGGAGCTGTTTTTT CARWDRGDTGELFF
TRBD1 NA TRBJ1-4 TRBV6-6 TGTGCCAGCAGTACATCAGGGGGTACGCGTGAAAAACTGTTTTTT CASSTSGGTREKLFF
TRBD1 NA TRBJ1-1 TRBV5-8 TGTGCCAGCAGCTCTCGACAGGGGGGGACTGAAGCTTTCTTT CASSSRQGGTEAFF
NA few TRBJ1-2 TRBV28 TGTGCCAGCAGTTTAAGTCAGGCCTATGGCTACACCTTC CASSLSQAYGYTF
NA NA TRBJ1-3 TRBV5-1 TGCGCCAGCAGCTTGGCGGGTACCATATATTTT CASSLAGTIYF
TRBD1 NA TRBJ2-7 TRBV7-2 TGTGCCAGCAGCTTCGGGACAGCCTACGGCTACGAGCAGTACTTC CASSFGTAYGYEQYF
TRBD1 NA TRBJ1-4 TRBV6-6 TGTGCCAGCAGATCGACAGGGGTTAATGAAAAACTGTTTTTT CASRSTGVNEKLFF
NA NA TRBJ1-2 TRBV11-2 TGTGCCAGCAGCTTAGCTTTTGGGCAGCCCAACTATGGCTACACCTTC CASSLAFGQPNYGYTF
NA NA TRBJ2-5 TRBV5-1 TGCGCCAGCAGCGTGACAGGGAGGTCAGAGACCCAGTACTTC CASSVTGRSETQYF
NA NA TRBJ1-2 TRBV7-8 TGTGCCAGCAGCTTAGTAATGGGAGTCCCCGGACACTATGGCTACACCTTC CASSLVMGVPGHYGYTF
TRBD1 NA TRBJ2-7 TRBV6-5 TGTGCCAGCAGCTACGGGACAGATCCTTTTTACGAGCAGTACTTC CASSYGTDPFYEQYF
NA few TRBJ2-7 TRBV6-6 TGTGCCAGCAGTTACCGTCGGGCTACCTACGAGCAGTACTTC CASSYRRATYEQYF
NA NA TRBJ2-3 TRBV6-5 TGTGCCTCCCGGGACAGCACAGATACGCAGTATTTT CASRDSTDTQYF
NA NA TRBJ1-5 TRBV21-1 TGTGCCAGTCTCCGGACTTTTCGGGATGCGGGGCCCCAGCATTTT CASLRTFRDAGPQHF
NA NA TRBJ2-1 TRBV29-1 TGCAGCGCTTACCTGGGCAGGGCCGGCAATGAGCAGTTCTTC CSAYLGRAGNEQFF
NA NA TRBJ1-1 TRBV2 TGTGCCACCGGCACTGAAGCTTTCTTT CATGTEAFF
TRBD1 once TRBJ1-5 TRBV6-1 TGTGCCAGCAGCAACAGGGGGAGCAATCAGCCCCAGCATTTT CASSNRGSNQPQHF
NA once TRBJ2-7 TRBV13 TGTGCCAGCAGCGTCTTGTTGTGGCCCAGAGGGGATTCCGAGCAGTACTTC CASSVLLWPRGDSEQYF